Sequencing of this T cell receptor beta chain was carried out in a study of radiation and T cells in renal cell carcinoma. Sequencing used immunoSEQ multiplex PCR; TCRdb keeps in-frame clones, though not all of them. This repertoire shows around 170,000 clones, about 87% found once; its top ten account for 10% to 12%. Findings and limits, study-wide: Without pretreatment biopsies, baseline tumor clonotype presence was undetermined.

Notes on this clone: The antigen is not known.

The time point denotes: blood 4 weeks post-SBRT, at nephrectomy. Described treatment: 15 Gy SBRT to primary tumor, nephrectomy 4 weeks later. Nephrectomy followed 15 Gy stereotactic body radiation by 4 weeks. Blood was sampled at baseline, 2 weeks and 4 weeks after SBRT. Clear cell pathology was present in this patient's renal cell carcinoma. The material was blood, obtained from a patient whose treatment included radiotherapy and nephrectomy. This receptor was taken from a woman aged 45 to 65 with renal cell carcinoma.

This CDR3 reads CASSTQGAQPQHF. The CDR3 DNA reads as TGTGCCAGTAGTACGCAGGGCGCTCAGCCCCAGCATTTT. The V gene is TRBV19, the J gene TRBJ1-5, with D perhaps matching TRBD1 (5 bases). The length of the CDR3 is 13 residues. The germline CDR1 and CDR2 sequences are LNHDA and SQIVND (reference sequence). V was cut by 4 bases and J by 6 bases, with 10 bases left in between.